Described below is a single T cell receptor (beta chain) sequence and its context. This record belongs to a study of siplizumab effects on memory and regulatory T cells. The germline CDR1 and CDR2 sequences are SQVTM and ANQGSEA. Trimming cost V 7 bases and J 6 bases, with 24 bases left between them. The CDR3 spans 15 residues. TCRdb's table, derived via immunoSEQ multiplex PCR, lists solely in-frame clones and lacks some. The profile covers some 100,000 clones, with roughly 94% appearing a single time and approximately 0.66% taken by the ten largest. The sequencing sample was made of Tregs sorted from blood. The chain couples TRBV29-1 to TRBJ2-5; D call uncertain. The clonotype comes from a human donor in good health. Written as DNA, the CDR3 is TGCAGCGCCCTAACCCGACCCCCGGATAGGAAGACCCAGTACTTC. It codes for CSALTRPPDRKTQYF.